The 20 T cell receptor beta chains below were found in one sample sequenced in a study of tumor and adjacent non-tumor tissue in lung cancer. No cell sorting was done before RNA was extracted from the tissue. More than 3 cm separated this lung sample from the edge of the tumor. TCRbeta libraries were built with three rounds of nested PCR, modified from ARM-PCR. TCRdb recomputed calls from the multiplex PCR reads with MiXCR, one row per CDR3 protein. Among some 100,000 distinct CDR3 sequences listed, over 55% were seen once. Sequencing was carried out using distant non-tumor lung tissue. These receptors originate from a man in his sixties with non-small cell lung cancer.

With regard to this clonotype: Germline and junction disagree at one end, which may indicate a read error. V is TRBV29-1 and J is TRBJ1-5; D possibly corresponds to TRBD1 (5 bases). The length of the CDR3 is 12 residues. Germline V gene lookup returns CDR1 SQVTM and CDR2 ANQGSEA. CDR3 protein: CRVGQTGGPQHF. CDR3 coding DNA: TGCAGGGTTGGACAAACGGGAGGGCCCCAGCATTTT. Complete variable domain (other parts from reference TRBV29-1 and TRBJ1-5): SAVISQKPSRDICQRGTSLTIQCQVDSQVTMMFWYRQQPGQSLTLIATANQGSEATYESGFVIDKFPISRPNLTFSTLTVSNMSPEDSSIYLCRVGQTGGPQHFGDGTRLSIL.

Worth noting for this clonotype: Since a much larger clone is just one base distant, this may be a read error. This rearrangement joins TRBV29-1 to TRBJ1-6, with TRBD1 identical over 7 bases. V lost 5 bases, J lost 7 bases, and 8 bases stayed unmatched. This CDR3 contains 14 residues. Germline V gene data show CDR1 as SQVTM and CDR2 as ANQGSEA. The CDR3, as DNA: TGCAGCGTTCGGGACAGTGATTCGAATTCACCCCTCCACTTT. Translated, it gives CSVRDSDSNSPLHF.

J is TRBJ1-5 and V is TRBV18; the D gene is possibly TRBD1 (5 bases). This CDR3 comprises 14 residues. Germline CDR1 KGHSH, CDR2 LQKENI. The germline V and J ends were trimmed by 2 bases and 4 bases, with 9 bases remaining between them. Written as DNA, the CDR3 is TGTGCCAGCTCACCAGGGACCGGAAATCAGCCCCAGCATTTT. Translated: CASSPGTGNQPQHF. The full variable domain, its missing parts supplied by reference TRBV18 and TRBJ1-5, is NAGVMQNPRHLVRRRGQEARLRCSPMKGHSHVYWYRQLPEEGLKFMVYLQKENIIDESGMPKERFSAEFPKEGPSILRIQQVVRGDSAAYFCASSPGTGNQPQHFGDGTRLSIL.

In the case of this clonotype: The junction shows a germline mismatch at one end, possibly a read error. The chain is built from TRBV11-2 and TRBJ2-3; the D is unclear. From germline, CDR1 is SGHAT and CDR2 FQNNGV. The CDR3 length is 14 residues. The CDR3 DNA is TGTGCCAGCAGCCACCAGACCTCTGCGGCTACGCAGTGTTTT. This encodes CASSHQTSAATQCF.

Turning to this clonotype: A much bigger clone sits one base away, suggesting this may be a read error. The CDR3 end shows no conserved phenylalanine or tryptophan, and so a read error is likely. CDR3 protein: CASSFGGLAGRSEQFI. As DNA, the CDR3 is TGTGCCAGCAGCTTTGGTGGACTAGCGGGAAGGAGTGAGCAGTTCATC. The chain uses TRBV5-4 and TRBJ2-1; 12 nucleotides match TRBD2. The CDR3 is 16 amino acids. Germline values: CDR1 SGHNT, CDR2 YYREEE (reference sequence). V gave up 2 bases and J gave up 9 bases; unmatched junction bases: 9.

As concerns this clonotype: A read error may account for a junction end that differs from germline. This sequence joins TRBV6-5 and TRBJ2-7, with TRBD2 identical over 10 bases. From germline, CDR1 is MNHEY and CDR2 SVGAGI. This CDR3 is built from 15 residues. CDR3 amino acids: CARSSTGTSDYGQYF. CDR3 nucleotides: TGTGCCCGCAGTTCTACTGGGACTAGCGACTACGGGCAGTACTTC.

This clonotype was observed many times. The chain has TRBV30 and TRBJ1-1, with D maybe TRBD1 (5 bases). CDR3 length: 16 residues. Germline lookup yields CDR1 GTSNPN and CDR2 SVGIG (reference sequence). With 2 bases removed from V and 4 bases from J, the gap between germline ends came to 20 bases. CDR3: CAWSLRGPQGSTEAFF. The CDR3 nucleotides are TGTGCCTGGAGTTTAAGGGGCCCTCAGGGATCCACTGAAGCTTTCTTT.

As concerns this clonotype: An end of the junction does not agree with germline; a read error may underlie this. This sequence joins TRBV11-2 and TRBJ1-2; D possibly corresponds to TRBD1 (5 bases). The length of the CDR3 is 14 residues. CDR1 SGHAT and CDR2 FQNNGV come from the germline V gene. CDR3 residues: CASSASAGVCDYTF. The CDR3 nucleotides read TGTGCCAGCAGCGCAAGTGCGGGGGTCTGTGACTACACATTC.

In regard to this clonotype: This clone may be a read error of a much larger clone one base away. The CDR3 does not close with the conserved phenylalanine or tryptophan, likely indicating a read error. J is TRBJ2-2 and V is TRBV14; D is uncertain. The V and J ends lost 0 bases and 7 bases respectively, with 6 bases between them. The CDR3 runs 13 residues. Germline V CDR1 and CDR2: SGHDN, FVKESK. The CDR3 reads CASSQDNGGELFY. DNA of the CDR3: TGTGCCAGCAGCCAAGATAACGGCGGGGAGCTGTTTTAT.

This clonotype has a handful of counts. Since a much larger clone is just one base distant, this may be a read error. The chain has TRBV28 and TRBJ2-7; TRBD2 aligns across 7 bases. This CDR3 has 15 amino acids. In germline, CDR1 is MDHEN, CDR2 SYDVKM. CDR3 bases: TGTGCCAGCAGTGGGGCGGGCGGGAGTGGCTACGAGGAGTACTTC. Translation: CASSGAGGSGYEEYF.

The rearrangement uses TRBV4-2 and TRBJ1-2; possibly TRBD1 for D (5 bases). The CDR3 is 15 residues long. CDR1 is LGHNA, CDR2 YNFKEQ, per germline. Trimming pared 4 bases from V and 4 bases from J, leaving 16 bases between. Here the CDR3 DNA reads TGTGCCAGCAGCCGAGAGTCTGAGGGGACCTATGGCTACACCTTC. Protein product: CASSRESEGTYGYTF.

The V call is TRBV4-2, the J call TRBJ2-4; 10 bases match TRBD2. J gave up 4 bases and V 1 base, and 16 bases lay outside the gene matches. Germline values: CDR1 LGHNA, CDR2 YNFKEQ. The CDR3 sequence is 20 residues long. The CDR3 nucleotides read TGTGCCAGCAGCCAAGGATTACTAGCGGGATCCCCTACTAGGAAAAACATTCAGTACTTC. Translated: CASSQGLLAGSPTRKNIQYF.

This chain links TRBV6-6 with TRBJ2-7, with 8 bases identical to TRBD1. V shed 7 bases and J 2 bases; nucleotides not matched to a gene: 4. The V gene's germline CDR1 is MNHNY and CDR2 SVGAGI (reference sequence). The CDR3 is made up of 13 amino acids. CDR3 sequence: CASTSQGAYEQYF. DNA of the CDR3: TGTGCCAGCACGTCACAGGGGGCCTACGAGCAGTACTTC.

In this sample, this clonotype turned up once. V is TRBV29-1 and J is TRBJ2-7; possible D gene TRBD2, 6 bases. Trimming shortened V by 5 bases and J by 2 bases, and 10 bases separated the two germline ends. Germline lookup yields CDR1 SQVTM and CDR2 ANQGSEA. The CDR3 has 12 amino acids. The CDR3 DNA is TGCAGCGTTTGTACGGGAGCCTACGAGCAGTACTTC. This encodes CSVCTGAYEQYF.

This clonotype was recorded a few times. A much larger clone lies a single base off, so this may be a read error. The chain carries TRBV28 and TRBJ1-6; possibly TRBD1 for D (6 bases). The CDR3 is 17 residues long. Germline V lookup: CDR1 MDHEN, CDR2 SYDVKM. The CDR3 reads CTSSLYLGGAMGSPLHF. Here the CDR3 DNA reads TGTACCAGCAGTTTATACCTAGGGGGGGCTATGGGATCACCCCTCCACTTT.

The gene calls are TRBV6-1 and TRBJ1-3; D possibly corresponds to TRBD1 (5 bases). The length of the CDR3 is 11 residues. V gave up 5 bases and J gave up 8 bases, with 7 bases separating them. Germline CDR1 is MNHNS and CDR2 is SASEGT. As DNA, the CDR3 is TGTGCCAGCAGTACAGGATACACCATATATTTT. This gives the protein CASSTGYTIYF.

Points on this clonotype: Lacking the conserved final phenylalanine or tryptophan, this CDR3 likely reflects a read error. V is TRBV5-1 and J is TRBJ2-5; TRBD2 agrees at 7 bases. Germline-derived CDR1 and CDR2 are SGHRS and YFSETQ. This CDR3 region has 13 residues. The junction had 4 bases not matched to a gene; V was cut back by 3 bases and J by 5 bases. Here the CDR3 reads CASSWTRSETQYY. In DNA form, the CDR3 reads TGCGCCAGCAGCTGGACTAGGAGCGAGACCCAGTACTAC.

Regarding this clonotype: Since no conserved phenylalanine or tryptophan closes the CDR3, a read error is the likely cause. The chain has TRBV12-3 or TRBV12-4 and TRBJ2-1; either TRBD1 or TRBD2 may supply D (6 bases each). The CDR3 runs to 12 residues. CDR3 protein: CASSLMGGGQFL. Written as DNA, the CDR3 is TGTGCGAGCAGTCTAATGGGGGGCGGACAGTTCTTA.

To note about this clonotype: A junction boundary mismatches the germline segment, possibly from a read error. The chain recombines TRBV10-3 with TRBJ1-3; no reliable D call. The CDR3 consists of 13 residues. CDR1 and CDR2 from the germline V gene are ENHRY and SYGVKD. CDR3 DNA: TGTGCCATCGGTGATCCCTCTGGGAACACCATATATTTT. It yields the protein CAIGDPSGNTIYF.

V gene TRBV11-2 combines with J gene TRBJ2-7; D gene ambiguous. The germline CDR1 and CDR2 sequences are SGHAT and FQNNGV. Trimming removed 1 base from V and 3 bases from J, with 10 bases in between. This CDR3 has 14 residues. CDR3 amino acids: CASSLVGDGYEQYF. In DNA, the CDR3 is TGTGCCAGCAGCTTAGTCGGAGACGGCTACGAGCAGTACTTC.